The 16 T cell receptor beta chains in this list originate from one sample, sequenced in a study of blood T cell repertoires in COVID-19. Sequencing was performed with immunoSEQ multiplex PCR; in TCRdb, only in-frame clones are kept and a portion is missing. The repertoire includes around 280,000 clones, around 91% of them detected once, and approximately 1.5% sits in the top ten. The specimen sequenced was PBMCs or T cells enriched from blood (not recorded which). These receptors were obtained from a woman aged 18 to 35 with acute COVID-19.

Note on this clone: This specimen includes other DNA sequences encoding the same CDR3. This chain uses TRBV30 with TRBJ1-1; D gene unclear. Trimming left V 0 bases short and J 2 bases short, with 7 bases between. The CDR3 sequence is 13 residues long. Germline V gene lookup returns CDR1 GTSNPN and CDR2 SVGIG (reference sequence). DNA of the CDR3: TGTGCCTGGAGTGTACACCGTAACACTGAAGCTTTCTTT. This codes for CAWSVHRNTEAFF.

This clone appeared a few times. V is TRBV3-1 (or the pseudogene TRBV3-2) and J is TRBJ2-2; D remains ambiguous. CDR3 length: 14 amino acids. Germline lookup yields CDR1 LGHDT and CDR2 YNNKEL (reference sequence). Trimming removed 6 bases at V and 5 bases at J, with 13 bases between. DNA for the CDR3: TGTGCCAGCAGAAAATGTTGGAGAACCGGGGAGCTGTTTTTT. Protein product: CASRKCWRTGELFF.

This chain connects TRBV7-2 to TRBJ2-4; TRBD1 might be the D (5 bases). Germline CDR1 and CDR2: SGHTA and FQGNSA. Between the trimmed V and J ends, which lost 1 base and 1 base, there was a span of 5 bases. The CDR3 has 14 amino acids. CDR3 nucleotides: TGTGCCAGCAGCTTAGACAGGGCCAAAAACATTCAGTACTTC. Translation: CASSLDRAKNIQYF.

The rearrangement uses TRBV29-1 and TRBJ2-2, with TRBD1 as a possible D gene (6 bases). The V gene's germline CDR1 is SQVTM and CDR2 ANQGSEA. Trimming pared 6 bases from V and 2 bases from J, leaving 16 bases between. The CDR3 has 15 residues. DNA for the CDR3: TGCAGCGTGAGAACGGACAGAACTAACACCGGGGAGCTGTTTTTT. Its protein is CSVRTDRTNTGELFF.

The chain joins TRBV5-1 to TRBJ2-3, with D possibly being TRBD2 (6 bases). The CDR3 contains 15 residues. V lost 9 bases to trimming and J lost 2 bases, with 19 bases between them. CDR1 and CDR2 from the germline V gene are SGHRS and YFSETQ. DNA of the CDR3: TGCGCCACCACACCGGAGGGAGTGGTCACAGATACGCAGTATTTT. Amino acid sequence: CATTPEGVVTDTQYF.

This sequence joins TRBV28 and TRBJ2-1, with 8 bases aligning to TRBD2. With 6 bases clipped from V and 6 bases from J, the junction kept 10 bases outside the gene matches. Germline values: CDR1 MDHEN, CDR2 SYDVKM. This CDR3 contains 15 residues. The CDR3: CASRLSGSRSNEQFF. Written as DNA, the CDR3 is TGTGCCAGCAGACTCAGCGGGAGCCGGAGCAATGAGCAGTTCTTC. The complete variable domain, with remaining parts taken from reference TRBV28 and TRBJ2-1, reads DVKVTQSSRYLVKRTGEKVFLECVQDMDHENMFWYRQDPGLGLRLIYFSYDVKMKEKGDIPEGYSVSREKKERFSLILESASTNQTSMYLCASRLSGSRSNEQFFGPGTRLTVL.

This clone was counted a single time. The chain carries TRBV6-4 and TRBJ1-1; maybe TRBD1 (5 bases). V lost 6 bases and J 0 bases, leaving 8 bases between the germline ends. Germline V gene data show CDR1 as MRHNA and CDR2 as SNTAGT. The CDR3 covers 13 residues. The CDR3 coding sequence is TGTGCCAGCAGAGACAGCCTGAACACTGAAGCTTTCTTT. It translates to CASRDSLNTEAFF.

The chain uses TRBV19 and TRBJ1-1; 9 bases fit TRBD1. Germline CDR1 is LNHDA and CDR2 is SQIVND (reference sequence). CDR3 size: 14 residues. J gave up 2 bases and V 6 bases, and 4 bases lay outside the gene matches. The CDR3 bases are TGTGCCAGTAGGGGGACAGGGAATAACACTGAAGCTTTCTTT. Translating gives CASRGTGNNTEAFF.

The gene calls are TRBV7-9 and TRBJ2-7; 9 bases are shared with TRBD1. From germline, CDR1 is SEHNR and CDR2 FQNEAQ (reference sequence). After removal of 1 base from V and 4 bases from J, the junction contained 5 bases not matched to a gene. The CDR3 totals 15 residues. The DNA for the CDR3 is TGTGCCAGCAGCTTAGTGGGACAGGGTAGATACGAGCAGTACTTC. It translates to CASSLVGQGRYEQYF.

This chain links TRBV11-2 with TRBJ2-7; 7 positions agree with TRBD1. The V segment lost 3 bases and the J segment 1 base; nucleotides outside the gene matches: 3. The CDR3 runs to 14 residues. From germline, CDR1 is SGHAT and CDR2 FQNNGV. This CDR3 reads CASSFRGQSYEQYF. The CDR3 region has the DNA TGTGCCAGCAGCTTTCGGGGACAGTCCTACGAGCAGTACTTC.

This chain's CDR3 is CATRRSSGNTIYF. DNA for the CDR3: TGTGCCACCCGACGGAGCTCTGGAAACACCATATATTTT. This sequence joins TRBV6-5 and TRBJ1-3; D unresolved. The CDR3 contains 13 residues. Germline V CDR1 and CDR2: MNHEY, SVGAGI. V was trimmed by 10 bases and J by 0 bases, leaving 10 bases between them.

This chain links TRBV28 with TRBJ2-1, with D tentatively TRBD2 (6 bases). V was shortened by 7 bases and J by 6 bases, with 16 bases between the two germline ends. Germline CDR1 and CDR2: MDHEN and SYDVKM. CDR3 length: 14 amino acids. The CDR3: CASTVSGGTNEQFF. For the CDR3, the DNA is TGTGCCAGCACCGTTAGCGGAGGAACCAATGAGCAGTTCTTC. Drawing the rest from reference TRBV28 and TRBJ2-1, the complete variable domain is DVKVTQSSRYLVKRTGEKVFLECVQDMDHENMFWYRQDPGLGLRLIYFSYDVKMKEKGDIPEGYSVSREKKERFSLILESASTNQTSMYLCASTVSGGTNEQFFGPGTRLTVL.

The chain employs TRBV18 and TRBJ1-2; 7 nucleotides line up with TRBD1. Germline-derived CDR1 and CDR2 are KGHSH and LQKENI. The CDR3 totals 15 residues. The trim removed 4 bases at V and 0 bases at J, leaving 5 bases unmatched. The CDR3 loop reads CASSLRDRANYGYTF. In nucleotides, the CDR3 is TGTGCCAGCTCACTTCGGGACAGAGCTAACTATGGCTACACCTTC.

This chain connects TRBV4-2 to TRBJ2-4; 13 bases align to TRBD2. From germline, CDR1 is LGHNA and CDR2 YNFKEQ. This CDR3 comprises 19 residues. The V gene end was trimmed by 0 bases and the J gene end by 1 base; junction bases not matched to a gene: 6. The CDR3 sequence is CASSQETSGRIAAKNIQYF. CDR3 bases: TGTGCCAGCAGCCAAGAGACTAGCGGGAGGATTGCGGCCAAAAACATTCAGTACTTC.

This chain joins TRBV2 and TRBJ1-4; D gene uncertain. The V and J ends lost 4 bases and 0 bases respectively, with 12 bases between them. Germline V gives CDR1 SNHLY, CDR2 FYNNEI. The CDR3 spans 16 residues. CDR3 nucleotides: TGTGCCAGCAGTGCACGGACTCCCTCAACTAATGAAAAACTGTTTTTT. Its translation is CASSARTPSTNEKLFF.

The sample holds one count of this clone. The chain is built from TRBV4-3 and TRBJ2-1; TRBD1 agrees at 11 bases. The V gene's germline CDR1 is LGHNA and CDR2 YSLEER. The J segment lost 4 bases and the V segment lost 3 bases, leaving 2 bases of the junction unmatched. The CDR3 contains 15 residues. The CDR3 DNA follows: TGCGCCAGCAGCCAGGGACAGGGGGAATACAATGAGCAGTTCTTC. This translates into CASSQGQGEYNEQFF.